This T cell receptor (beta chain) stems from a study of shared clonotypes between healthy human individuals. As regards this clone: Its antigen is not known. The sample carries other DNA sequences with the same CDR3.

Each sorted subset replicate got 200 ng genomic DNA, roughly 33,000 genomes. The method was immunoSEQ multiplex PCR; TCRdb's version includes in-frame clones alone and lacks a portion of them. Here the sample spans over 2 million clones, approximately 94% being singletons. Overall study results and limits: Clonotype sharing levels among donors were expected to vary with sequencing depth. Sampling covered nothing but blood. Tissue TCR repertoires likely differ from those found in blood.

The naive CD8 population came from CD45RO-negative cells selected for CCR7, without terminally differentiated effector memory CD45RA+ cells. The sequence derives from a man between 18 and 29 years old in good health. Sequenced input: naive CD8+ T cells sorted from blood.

The CDR3 sequence: CASSLGGSSYEQYF. The CDR3 DNA reads as TGTGCCAGCAGCTTAGGGGGCAGCTCCTACGAGCAGTACTTC. The J gene is TRBJ2-7, the V gene TRBV13; unclear D gene. CDR1 is PRHDT and CDR2 is FYEKMQ in the germline V gene (reference sequence). This CDR3 contains 14 residues. Trimming cost V 0 bases and J 0 bases, with 6 bases left between them. The whole variable domain, filled in from reference TRBV13 and TRBJ2-7, reads AAGVIQSPRHLIKEKRETATLKCYPIPRHDTVYWYQQGPGQDPQFLISFYEKMQSDKGSIPDRFSAQQFSDYHSELNMSSLELGDSALYFCASSLGGSSYEQYFGPGTRLTVT.